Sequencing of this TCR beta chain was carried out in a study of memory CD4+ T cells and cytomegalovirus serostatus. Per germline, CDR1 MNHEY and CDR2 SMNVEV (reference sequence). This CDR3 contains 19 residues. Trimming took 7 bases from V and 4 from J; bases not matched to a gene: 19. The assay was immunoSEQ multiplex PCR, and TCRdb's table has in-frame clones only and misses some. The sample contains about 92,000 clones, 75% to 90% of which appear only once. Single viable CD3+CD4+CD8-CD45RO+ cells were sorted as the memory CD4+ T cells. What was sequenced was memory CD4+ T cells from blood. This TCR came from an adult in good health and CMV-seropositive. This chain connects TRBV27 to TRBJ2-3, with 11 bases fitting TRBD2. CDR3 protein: CASNPRGLAGGPRPDTQYF. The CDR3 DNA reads TGTGCCAGCAACCCCAGGGGGCTAGCGGGAGGTCCCCGCCCAGATACGCAGTATTTT.